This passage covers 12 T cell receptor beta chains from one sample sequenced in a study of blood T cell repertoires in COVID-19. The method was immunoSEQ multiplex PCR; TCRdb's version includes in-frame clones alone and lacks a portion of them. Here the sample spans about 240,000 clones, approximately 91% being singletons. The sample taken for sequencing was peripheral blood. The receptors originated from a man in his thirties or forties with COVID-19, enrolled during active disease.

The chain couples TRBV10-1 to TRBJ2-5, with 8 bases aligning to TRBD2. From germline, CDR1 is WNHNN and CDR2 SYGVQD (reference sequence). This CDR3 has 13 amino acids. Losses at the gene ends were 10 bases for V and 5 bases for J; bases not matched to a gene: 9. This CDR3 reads CATRLAPGETQYF. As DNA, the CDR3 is TGCGCCACCCGACTAGCGCCGGGTGAGACCCAGTACTTC.

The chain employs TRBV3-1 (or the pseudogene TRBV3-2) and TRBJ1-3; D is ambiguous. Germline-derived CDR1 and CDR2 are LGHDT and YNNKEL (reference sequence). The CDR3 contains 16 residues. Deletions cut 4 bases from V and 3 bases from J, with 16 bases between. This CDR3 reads CASSPQPGSGGNTIYF. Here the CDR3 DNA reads TGTGCCAGCAGCCCGCAGCCCGGGTCTGGTGGAAACACCATATATTTT.

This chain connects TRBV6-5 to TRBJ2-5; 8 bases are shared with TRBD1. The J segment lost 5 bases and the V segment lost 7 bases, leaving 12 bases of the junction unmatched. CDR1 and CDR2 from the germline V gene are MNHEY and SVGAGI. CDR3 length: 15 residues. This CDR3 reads CASNVPGGDLETQYF. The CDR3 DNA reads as TGTGCCAGCAACGTCCCAGGGGGCGATTTGGAGACCCAGTACTTC.

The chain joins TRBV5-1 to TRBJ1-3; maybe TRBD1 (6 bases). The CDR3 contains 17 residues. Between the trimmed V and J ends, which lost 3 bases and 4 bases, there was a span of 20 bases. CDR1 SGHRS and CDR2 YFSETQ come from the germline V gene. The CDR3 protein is CASSWNTGSGDGNTIYF. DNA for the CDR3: TGCGCCAGCAGCTGGAATACAGGGTCAGGAGACGGAAACACCATATATTTT.

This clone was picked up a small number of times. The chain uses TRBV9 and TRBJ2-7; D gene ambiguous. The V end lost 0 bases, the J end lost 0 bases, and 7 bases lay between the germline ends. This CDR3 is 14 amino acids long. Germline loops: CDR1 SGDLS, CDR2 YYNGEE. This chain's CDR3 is CASSVGGYSYEQYF. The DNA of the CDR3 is TGTGCCAGCAGCGTAGGAGGTTACTCCTACGAGCAGTACTTC.

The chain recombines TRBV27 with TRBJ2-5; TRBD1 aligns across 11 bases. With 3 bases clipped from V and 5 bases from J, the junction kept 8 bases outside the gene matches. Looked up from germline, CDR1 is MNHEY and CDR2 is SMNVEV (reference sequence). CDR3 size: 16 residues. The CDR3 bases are TGTGCCAGCAGTTTGTCCGGGACAGGGGGTTGGGAGACCCAGTACTTC. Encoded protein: CASSLSGTGGWETQYF.

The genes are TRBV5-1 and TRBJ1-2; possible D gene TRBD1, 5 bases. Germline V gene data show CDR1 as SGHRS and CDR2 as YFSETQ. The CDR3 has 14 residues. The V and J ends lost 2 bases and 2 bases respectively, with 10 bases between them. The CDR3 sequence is CASSLQQENYGYTF. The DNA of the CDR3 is TGCGCCAGCAGCTTACAACAGGAGAACTATGGCTACACCTTC.

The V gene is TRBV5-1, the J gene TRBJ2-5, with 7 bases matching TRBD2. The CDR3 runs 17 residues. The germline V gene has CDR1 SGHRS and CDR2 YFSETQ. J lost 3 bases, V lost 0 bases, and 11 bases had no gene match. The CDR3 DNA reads TGCGCCAGCAGCTTGGGGCAGGGAGGGGTAGGAAAAGAGACCCAGTACTTC. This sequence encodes CASSLGQGGVGKETQYF.

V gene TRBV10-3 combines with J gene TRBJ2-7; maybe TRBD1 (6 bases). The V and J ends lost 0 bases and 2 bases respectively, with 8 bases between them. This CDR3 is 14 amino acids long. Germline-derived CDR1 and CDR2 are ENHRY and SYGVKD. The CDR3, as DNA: TGTGCCATCAGTGAGTCGACAGGAACCTACGAGCAGTACTTC. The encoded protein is CAISESTGTYEQYF.

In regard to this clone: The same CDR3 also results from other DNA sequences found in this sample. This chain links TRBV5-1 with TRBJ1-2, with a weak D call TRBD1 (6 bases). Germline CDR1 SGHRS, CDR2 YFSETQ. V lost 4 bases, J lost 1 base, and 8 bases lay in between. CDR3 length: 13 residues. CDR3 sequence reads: CASSLDSNYGYTF. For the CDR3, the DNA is TGCGCCAGCAGCCTGGACAGTAACTATGGCTACACCTTC.

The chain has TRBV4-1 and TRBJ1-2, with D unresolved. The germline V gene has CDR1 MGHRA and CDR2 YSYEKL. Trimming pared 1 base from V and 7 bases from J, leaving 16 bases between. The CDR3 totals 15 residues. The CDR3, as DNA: TGCGCCAGCAGCCAAGTATCACCTACCCGGGGTGGCTACACCTTC. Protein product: CASSQVSPTRGGYTF.

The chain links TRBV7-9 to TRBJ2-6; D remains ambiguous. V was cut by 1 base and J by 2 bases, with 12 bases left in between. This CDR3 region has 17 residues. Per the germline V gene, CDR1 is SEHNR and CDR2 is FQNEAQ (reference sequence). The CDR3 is CASSLVSPGTGANVLTF. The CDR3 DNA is TGTGCCAGCAGCTTAGTCAGCCCAGGCACTGGGGCCAACGTCCTGACTTTC.